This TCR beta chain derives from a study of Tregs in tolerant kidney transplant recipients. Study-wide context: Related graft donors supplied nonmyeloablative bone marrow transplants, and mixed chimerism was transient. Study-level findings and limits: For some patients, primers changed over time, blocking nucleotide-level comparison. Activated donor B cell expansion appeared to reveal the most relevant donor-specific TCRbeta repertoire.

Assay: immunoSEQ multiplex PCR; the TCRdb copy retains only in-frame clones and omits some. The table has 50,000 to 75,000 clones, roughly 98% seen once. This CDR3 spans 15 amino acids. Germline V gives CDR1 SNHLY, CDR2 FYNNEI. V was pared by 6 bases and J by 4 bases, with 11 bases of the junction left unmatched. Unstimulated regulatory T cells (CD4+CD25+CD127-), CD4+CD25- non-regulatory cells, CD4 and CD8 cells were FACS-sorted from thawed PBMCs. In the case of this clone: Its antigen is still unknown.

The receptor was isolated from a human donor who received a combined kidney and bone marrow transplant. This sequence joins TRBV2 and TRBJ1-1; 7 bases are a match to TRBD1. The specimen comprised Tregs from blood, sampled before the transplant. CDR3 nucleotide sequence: TGTGCCAGCAGATCCAGACAGGGTCGGTTCACTGAAGCTTTCTTT. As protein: CASRSRQGRFTEAFF.